This TCR beta chain appears in the sequencing data of a study of T cells in Graves' hyperthyroidism and ophthalmopathy. TCR beta CDR3 regions were amplified from RNA transcripts. HTBI primers drove first-round RT-PCR of the TCR CDR3. TCRdb reanalysed the multiplex PCR reads using MiXCR and keeps one entry per CDR3 protein. The data contain a few hundred thousand distinct CDR3 sequences, approximately 15% of them singletons. These patients, aged 18 to 65, had recently diagnosed hyperthyroidism lasting under 2 months. The diagnoses drew upon clinical symptoms, serum thyroxine and TRAb, thyroid ultrasound and orbital computed tomography. This clonotype has just a few counts. Its antigen remains unknown. Germline V gene lookup returns CDR1 SGHNT and CDR2 YENEEA. The CDR3 length is 15 residues. V dropped 5 bases and J dropped 0 bases, with 14 bases sitting between them. The study's findings and limits: Most clonotypes that expanded in the thyroid above 0.001 also showed up in blood.

This rearrangement joins TRBV11-3 to TRBJ2-7; tentative D call: TRBD1 (5 bases). Material: blood. The origin of this receptor is a woman under 30 with Graves' hyperthyroidism. Written as DNA, the CDR3 is TGTGCCAGCAGCCCCCACGCAGGGCTCTCCTACGAGCAGTACTTC. It yields the protein CASSPHAGLSYEQYF.